This TCR beta chain comes out of a study of CXCR3-negative and CXCR3-positive naive CD8 T cells. The method, 5' RACE with UMI labels, was used to prepare the TRB cDNA libraries. TCRdb reprocessed the 5' RACE reads and stores each CDR3 protein as one record, lacking DNA. The sample totals 50,000 to 75,000 distinct CDR3 sequences. With regard to this clonotype: No antigen is known for it.

Notes on the study in general: Comparison of naive CXCR3-negative and CXCR3-positive cells revealed similar TRBV-TRBJ usage, while memory cells differed.

The sequencing sample was made of naive CXCR3- CD8+ T cells from blood. Subset meaning: CD45RO-CCR7+CD27+CD95- naive CD8+ T cells lacking CXCR3 (TNR3-). This TCR was recovered from a human donor in good health. Some clones in this sample may be carry-over from other donors' samples.

CDR3 sequence: CASADSNTGELFF. The chain combines TRBV9 with TRBJ2-2. The CDR3 is 13 residues long. Germline-derived CDR1 and CDR2 are SGDLS and YYNGEE.